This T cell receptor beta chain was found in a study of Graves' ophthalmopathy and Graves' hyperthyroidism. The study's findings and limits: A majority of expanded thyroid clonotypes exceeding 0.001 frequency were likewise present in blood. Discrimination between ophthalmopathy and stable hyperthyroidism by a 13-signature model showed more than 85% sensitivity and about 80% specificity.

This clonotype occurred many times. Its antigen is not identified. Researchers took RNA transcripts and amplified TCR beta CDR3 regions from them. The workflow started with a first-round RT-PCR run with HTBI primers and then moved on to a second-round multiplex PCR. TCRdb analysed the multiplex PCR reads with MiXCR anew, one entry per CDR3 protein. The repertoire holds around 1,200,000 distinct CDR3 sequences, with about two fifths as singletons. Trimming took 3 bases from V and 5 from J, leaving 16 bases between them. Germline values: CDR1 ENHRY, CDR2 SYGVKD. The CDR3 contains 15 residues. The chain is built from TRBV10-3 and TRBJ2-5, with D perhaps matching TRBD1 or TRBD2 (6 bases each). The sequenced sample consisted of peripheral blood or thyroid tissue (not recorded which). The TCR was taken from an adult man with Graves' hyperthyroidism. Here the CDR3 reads CAISDGGPWKETQYF. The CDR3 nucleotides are TGTGCCATCAGTGACGGGGGCCCCTGGAAGGAGACCCAGTACTTC.